The present TCR beta chain was sequenced within a study of T cell responses to AZD1222 COVID-19 vaccine. Regarding the study as a whole: Targets within unmutated variant regions were reportedly found for nearly half of spike-specific TCRs. Spike-spanning, vaccine-associated CD4 TCRs were dominant at 160-218 and 743-854. Mostly white British, mostly female donors; authors suggested clonal diversity may be underestimated. Among those given AZD1222, only 6 or 7 were seropositive at baseline.

Sequencing used immunoSEQ multiplex PCR; TCRdb keeps in-frame clones, though not all of them. The table has about 140,000 clones, around 90% seen once. Comment on this clone: Its antigen is currently unknown.

Trimming took off 0 bases at V and 0 bases at J, with 12 bases between the two ends. Germline values: CDR1 SGHVS, CDR2 FQNEAQ. The CDR3 has 17 residues. The chain combines TRBV7-8 with TRBJ1-3, with D possibly matching TRBD1 (5 bases). This TCR derives from an adult in good health. The material sequenced was peripheral blood, taken on day 0 of AZD1222 vaccination. The CDR3 DNA reads TGTGCCAGCAGCTTAGCGAGGGGCGGAAGCTCTGGAAACACCATATATTTT. Protein product: CASSLARGGSSGNTIYF. Supplemented by reference TRBV7-8 and TRBJ1-3, the full variable domain reads GAGVSQSPRYKVAKRGQDVALRCDPISGHVSLFWYQQALGQGPEFLTYFQNEAQLDKSGLPSDRFFAERPEGSVSTLKIQRTQQEDSAVYLCASSLARGGSSGNTIYFGEGSWLTVV.